This is a list of T cell receptor beta chains from one sample in a study of identical twins. A single record per CDR3 protein comes from TCRdb applying MiXCR to the 5' RACE reads. The sample consists of just under 550,000 distinct CDR3 sequences, roughly 15% of them appearing once. This sample was shared with a second study, whose subject was yellow fever vaccine responses in identical twins.

Sequencing was carried out using CD4+ T cells sorted from blood. These receptors were collected from a woman aged 18-29 years in good health. Both conserved end residues are part of each CDR3. The D gene is left open where the match is weak. Only part of the rows carry a size: once, few, many, or a class if the clone is expanded.

V	D	J	size	DNA	CDR3
TRBV28	TRBD2	TRBJ2-1	many	TGTGCCAGCACCAAAGGGAGGGGTCGTGAGCAGTTCTTC	CASTKGRGREQFF
TRBV7-2	-	TRBJ2-3	few	TGTGCCAGCAGCTTAGTGGGGACAACGACACAGGATACGCAGTATTTT	CASSLVGTTTQDTQYF
TRBV7-2	-	TRBJ2-3	-	TGTGCCAGCAGCTTAGTCGTGGAGAACACAGATACGCAGTATTTT	CASSLVVENTDTQYF
TRBV10-2	TRBD2	TRBJ2-1	few	TGCGCCAGCAGTGGGGCACTAGCGGGAGTCGTCAATGAGCAGTTCTTC	CASSGALAGVVNEQFF
TRBV6-1	-	TRBJ2-7	-	TGTGCCAGCAGTCCACAGGGTAGGGGGGATCCCTACGAGCAGCACTTC	CASSPQGRGDPYEQHF
TRBV4-1	-	TRBJ1-2	many	TGCGCCAGCAGCCAATTGGGCAGCTATGGCTACACCTTC	CASSQLGSYGYTF
TRBV5-5	TRBD1	TRBJ2-2	-	TGTGCCAGCGGCTTGGGACAGGGCACGAACACCGGGGAGCTGTTTTTT	CASGLGQGTNTGELFF
TRBV10-3	TRBD1	TRBJ1-1	-	TGTGCCATCAGGACAGGGATGAACACTGAAGCTTTCTTT	CAIRTGMNTEAFF
TRBV6-1	TRBD1	TRBJ1-5	-	TGTGCCAGCAGTGAAGCGTTCCGGACAGGGGGCCGGCAGCCCCAGCATTTT	CASSEAFRTGGRQPQHF
TRBV20-1	-	TRBJ2-3	-	TGCAGTGCTAGGGGTCAGACAGTTGATACGCAGTATTTT	CSARGQTVDTQYF
TRBV10-2	TRBD2	TRBJ2-1	few	TGCGCCAGCAGTGAGTCAAGCGGGAGTACCGATGAGCAGTTCTTC	CASSESSGSTDEQFF
TRBV7-2	TRBD2	TRBJ2-2	-	TGTGCCAGCAGAATATTAGCGGGTTCCGGGGAGCTGTTTTTT	CASRILAGSGELFF
TRBV6-2/TRBV6-3	-	TRBJ2-2	-	TGTGCCAGCAGTCAGGGTTTCGGGGAGCTGTTTTTT	CASSQGFGELFF
TRBV27	-	TRBJ2-7	-	TGTGCCAGCAGTTTATTAGGCCCTATGGATGACGAGCAGTACTTC	CASSLLGPMDDEQYF
TRBV25-1	-	TRBJ2-7	few	TGTGCCAGCAGTGACCCAGACAGCTACGAGCAGTACTTC	CASSDPDSYEQYF
TRBV12-3/TRBV12-4	-	TRBJ2-7	-	TGTGCCAGCAGTTTAGAGGCGGACATAGACGAGCAGTACTTC	CASSLEADIDEQYF
TRBV4-1	TRBD2	TRBJ2-1	few	TGCGCCAGCAGCCAACCTACTAGCGGGAGGCGGGATGAGCAGTTCTTC	CASSQPTSGRRDEQFF
TRBV28	TRBD1	TRBJ2-7	few	TGTGCCAGCAGTGGCCGGGACAGGGGTGGCTACGAGCAGTACTTC	CASSGRDRGGYEQYF
TRBV2	-	TRBJ2-3	-	TGTGCCAGCAGTGCTGTTTCTAGCGCTAATACGCAGTATTTT	CASSAVSSANTQYF
TRBV6-1	TRBD2	TRBJ2-3	-	TGTGCCAGCAGTCCGCGGGGGGCCCCTGGCACAGATACGCAGTATTTT	CASSPRGAPGTDTQYF
TRBV6-1	-	TRBJ2-1	few	TGTGCCAGCAGTCCCCCGTGGGGGGGGCGTAAGAATGAGCAGTTCTTC	CASSPPWGGRKNEQFF
TRBV5-1	-	TRBJ2-1	-	TGCGCCAGCAGCCCGGTCCCGGGACGCAATGAGCAGTTCTTC	CASSPVPGRNEQFF
TRBV7-2	-	TRBJ1-2	-	TGTGCCAGCAGCTTAGCTGGGGTAAACTATGGCTACACCTTC	CASSLAGVNYGYTF
TRBV7-2	TRBD2	TRBJ2-2	-	TGTGCCAGCAGCCCAGCGGCCCTAGCGGGAGGGAGCACCGGGGAGCTGTTTTTT	CASSPAALAGGSTGELFF
TRBV15	TRBD1	TRBJ2-1	few	TGTGCCACCAGCAGAGTTGGACAGGGGTATGCGAGGACCCCTTCTAATGAGCAGTTCTTC	CATSRVGQGYARTPSNEQFF
TRBV10-3	-	TRBJ2-5	few	TGTGCCATCGGACAGCAAGAGACCCAGTACTTC	CAIGQQETQYF
TRBV20-1	TRBD2	TRBJ2-1	-	TGCAGTGCTAGAGATATAAAACTAGCGGGGGGGAACTACAATGAGCAGTTCTTC	CSARDIKLAGGNYNEQFF
TRBV3-1	TRBD2	TRBJ2-2	-	TGTGCCAGCAGCCAAGCGAGGGGACTAATGAACACCGGGGAGCTGTTTTTT	CASSQARGLMNTGELFF
TRBV18	TRBD1	TRBJ2-7	-	TGTGCCAGCTCACCGTTGGGACAGGGCCCCTACGAGCAGTACTTC	CASSPLGQGPYEQYF
TRBV5-5	-	TRBJ1-4	few	TGTGCCAGCAGCCGAACAGGGTGGGGGAATGAAAAACTGTTTTTT	CASSRTGWGNEKLFF
TRBV25-1	-	TRBJ1-1	few	TGTGCCAGCAGTGACACCCGGAGGTCGAACACTGAAGCTTTCTTT	CASSDTRRSNTEAFF
TRBV24-1	-	TRBJ1-3	few	TGTGCCACCAAGGGACACAACTCTGGAAACACCATATATTTT	CATKGHNSGNTIYF
TRBV5-1	TRBD1	TRBJ1-1	-	TGCGCCAGCAGCTTTCAGGGGGCGGAGAACACTGAAGCTTTCTTT	CASSFQGAENTEAFF
TRBV6-1	TRBD2	TRBJ2-2	few	TGTGCCAGCAGATGGGCGGGAGGTAGTACCGGGGAGCTGTTTTTT	CASRWAGGSTGELFF
TRBV5-6	TRBD2	TRBJ2-3	few	TGTGCCAGCAGGAGAGCGGGGCTTAGCACAGATACGCAGTATTTT	CASRRAGLSTDTQYF
TRBV2	-	TRBJ2-3	few	TGTGCCAGCTCAGACAGCCCTAGCACAGATACGCAGTATTTT	CASSDSPSTDTQYF
TRBV5-1	TRBD2	TRBJ2-1	few	TGCGCCAGCACGGGGGGGCAGGCCTACAATGAGCAGTTCTTC	CASTGGQAYNEQFF
TRBV27	-	TRBJ1-3	few	TGTGCCAGCAGTTTCCCCAGACAGACGCTCTCTGGAAACACCATATATTTT	CASSFPRQTLSGNTIYF
TRBV12-3/TRBV12-4	-	TRBJ1-1	-	TGTGCCAGCAGCCGAGCGGCTGGCATGAACACTGAAGCTTTCTTT	CASSRAAGMNTEAFF
TRBV5-5	-	TRBJ2-5	-	TGTGCCACCAACACAGTGGGGGGCGAGACCCAGTACTTC	CATNTVGGETQYF
TRBV5-1	TRBD2	TRBJ2-5	few	TGCGCCAGCAACCGGGGGGACCGCACCGGCCAAGAGACCCAGTACTTC	CASNRGDRTGQETQYF
TRBV28	TRBD2	TRBJ2-1	-	TGTGCCAGCAGTTTATTTTCTAGCGGACGCAATGAGCAGTTCTTC	CASSLFSSGRNEQFF
TRBV6-1	TRBD1	TRBJ2-7	many	TGTGCCAGCAGATCCGGGACAGGGACCTACGAGCAGTACTTC	CASRSGTGTYEQYF
TRBV5-1	-	TRBJ2-5	few	TGCGCCAGCAAGGGCGTGGGGCAAGAGACCCAGTACTTC	CASKGVGQETQYF
TRBV20-1	-	TRBJ2-7	-	TGCAGTGCTCTCAGGGGAGACTACGAGCAGTACTTC	CSALRGDYEQYF
TRBV19	-	TRBJ2-5	-	TGTGCCAGTAAGGCGGAGGGCCAAGAGACCCAGTACTTC	CASKAEGQETQYF
TRBV21-1	-	TRBJ1-4	few	TGTGCCAGCAGCAATCCCCACCACAGGTCCAAGGAGGAAAAACTGTTTTTT	CASSNPHHRSKEEKLFF
TRBV2	-	TRBJ1-5	-	TGTGCCAGCAGTGAATTCTCGGGGGCTGGGCAGCCCCAGCATTTT	CASSEFSGAGQPQHF
TRBV10-1	-	TRBJ2-2	few	TGCGCCAGCAGTGAGTCGAGTAGGGGGTTGAACACCGGGGAGCTGTTTTTT	CASSESSRGLNTGELFF
TRBV12-3/TRBV12-4	TRBD1	TRBJ2-4	many	TGTGCCAGCAGACCAGGGGGCCCCAAAAACATTCAGTACTTC	CASRPGGPKNIQYF
TRBV7-8	-	TRBJ2-3	many	TGTGCCAGCAGCCCTAGCGCAAGCACAGATACGCAGTATTTT	CASSPSASTDTQYF
TRBV20-1	-	TRBJ2-3	once	TGCAGTGCTAGAGAGCAGGGGCGGGGTACCACAGATACGCAGTATTTT	CSAREQGRGTTDTQYF
TRBV4-1	-	TRBJ1-2	few	TGCGCCAGCAGCCAAGAGATGACCTCTGCGACCGGTGGCTACACCTTC	CASSQEMTSATGGYTF
TRBV25-1	-	TRBJ1-2	many	TGTGCCAGCAGTGGCGGGGCGTGGATGTTCTACACCTTC	CASSGGAWMFYTF